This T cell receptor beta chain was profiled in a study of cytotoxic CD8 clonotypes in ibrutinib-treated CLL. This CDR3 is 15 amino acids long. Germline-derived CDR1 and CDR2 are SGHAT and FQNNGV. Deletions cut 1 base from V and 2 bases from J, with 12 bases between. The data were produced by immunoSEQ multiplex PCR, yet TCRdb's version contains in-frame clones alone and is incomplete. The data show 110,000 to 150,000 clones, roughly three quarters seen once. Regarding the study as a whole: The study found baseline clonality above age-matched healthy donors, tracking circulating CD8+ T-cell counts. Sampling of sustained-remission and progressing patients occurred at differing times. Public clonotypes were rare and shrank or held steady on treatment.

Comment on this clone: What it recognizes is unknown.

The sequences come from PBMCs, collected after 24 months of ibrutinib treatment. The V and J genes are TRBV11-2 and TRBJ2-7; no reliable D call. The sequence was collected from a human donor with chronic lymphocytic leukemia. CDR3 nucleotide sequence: TGTGCCAGCAGCTTAGCCCTTGGCAGCCCCTACGAGCAGTACTTC. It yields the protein CASSLALGSPYEQYF. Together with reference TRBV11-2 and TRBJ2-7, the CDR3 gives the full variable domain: EAGVAQSPRYKIIEKRQSVAFWCNPISGHATLYWYQQILGQGPKLLIQFQNNGVVDDSQLPKDRFSAERLKGVDSTLKIQPAKLEDSAVYLCASSLALGSPYEQYFGPGTRLTVT.